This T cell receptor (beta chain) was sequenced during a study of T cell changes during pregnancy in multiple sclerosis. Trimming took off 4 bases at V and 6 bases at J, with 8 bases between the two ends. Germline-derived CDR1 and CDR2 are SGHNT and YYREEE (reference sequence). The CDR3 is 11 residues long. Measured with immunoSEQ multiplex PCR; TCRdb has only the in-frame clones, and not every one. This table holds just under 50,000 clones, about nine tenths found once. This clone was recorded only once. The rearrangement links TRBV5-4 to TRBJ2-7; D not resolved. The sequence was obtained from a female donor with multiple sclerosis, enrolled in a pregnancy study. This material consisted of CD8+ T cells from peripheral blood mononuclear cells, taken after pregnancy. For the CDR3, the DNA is TGTGCCAGCAGCACCCCGGGCGAGCAGTACTTC. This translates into CASSTPGEQYF.